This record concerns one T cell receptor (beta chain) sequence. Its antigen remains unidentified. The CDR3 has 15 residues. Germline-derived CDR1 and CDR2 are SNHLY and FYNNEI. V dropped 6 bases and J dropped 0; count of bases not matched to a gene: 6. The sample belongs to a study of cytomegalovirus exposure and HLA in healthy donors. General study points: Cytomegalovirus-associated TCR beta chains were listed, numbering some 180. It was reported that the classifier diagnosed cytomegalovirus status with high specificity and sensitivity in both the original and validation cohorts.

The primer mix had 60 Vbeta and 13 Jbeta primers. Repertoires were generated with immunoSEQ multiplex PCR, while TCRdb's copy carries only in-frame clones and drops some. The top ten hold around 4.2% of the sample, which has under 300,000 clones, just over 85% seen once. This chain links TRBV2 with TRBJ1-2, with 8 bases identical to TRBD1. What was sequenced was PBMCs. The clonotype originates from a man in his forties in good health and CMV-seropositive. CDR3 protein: CASRAGQGANYGYTF. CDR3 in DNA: TGTGCCAGCAGAGCCGGACAGGGTGCTAACTATGGCTACACCTTC.